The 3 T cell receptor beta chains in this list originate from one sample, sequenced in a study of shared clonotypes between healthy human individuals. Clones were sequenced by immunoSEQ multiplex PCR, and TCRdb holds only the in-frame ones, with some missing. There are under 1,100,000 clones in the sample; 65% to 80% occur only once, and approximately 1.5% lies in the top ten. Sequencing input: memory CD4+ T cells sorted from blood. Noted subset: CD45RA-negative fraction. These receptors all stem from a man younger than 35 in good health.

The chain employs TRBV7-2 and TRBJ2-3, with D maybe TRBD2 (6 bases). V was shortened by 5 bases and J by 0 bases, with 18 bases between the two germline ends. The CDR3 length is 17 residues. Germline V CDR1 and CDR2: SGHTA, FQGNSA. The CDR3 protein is CASSQGSSRGSTDTQYF. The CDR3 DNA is TGTGCCAGCAGCCAAGGGTCGTCGCGGGGAAGCACAGATACGCAGTATTTT.

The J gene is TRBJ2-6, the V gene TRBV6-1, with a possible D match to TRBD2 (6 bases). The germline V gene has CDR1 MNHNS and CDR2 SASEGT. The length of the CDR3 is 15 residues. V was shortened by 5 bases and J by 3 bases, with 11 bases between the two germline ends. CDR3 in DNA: TGTGCCAGCAGTACAACGGGACTTGGGGCCAACGTCCTGACTTTC. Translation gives CASSTTGLGANVLTF.

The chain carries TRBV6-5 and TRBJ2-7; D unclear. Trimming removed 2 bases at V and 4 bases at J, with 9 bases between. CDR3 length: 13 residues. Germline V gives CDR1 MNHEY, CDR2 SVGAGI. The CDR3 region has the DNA TGTGCCAGCAGTTACGGAGTGCGTTACGAGCAGTACTTC. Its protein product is CASSYGVRYEQYF.